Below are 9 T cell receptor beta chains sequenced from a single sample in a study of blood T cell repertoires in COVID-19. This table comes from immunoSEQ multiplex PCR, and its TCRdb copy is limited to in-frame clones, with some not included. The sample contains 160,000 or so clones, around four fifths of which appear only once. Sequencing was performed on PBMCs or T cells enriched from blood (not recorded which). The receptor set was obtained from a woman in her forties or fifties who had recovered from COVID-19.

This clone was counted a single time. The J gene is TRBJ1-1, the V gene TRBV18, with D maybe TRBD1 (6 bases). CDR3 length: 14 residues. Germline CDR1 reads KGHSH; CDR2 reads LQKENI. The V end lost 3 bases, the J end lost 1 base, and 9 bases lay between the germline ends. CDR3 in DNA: TGTGCCAGCTCACCCCAGACAGGGAACACTGAAGCTTTCTTT. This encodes CASSPQTGNTEAFF.

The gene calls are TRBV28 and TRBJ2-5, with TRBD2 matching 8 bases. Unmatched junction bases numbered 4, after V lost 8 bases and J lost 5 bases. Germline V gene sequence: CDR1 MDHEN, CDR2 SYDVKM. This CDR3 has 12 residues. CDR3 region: CASAGGGETQYF. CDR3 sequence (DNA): TGTGCCAGCGCCGGGGGGGGCGAGACCCAGTACTTC.

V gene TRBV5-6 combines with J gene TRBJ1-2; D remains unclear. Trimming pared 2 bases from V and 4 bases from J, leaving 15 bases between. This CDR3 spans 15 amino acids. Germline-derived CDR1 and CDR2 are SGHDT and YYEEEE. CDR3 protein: CASSFWWRDSYGYTF. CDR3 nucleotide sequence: TGTGCCAGCAGCTTCTGGTGGAGGGATTCCTATGGCTACACCTTC.

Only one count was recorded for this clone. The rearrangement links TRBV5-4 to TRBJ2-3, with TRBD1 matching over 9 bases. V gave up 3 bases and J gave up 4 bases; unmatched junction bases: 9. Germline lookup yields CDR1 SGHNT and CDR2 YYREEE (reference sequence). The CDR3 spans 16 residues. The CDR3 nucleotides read TGTGCCAGCAGCTCCCGGGACAGGGTTGGGCCAGATACGCAGTATTTT. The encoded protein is CASSSRDRVGPDTQYF. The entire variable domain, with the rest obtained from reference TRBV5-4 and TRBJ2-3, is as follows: ETGVTQSPTHLIKTRGQQVTLRCSSQSGHNTVSWYQQALGQGPQFIFQYYREEENGRGNFPPRFSGLQFPNYSSELNVNALELDDSALYLCASSSRDRVGPDTQYFGPGTRLTVL.

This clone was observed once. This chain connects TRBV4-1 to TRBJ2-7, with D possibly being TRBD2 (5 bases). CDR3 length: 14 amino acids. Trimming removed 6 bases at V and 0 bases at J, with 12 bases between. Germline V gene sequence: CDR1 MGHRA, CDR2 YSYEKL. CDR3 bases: TGCGCCAGCAGTCTAGCTACTAGCTCCTACGAGCAGTACTTC. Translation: CASSLATSSYEQYF.

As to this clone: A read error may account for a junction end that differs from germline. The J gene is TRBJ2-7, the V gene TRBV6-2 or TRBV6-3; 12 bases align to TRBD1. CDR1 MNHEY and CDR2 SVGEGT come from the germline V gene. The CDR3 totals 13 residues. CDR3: CASSYSRDRGPNF. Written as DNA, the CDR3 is TGTGCCAGCAGTTACTCGCGGGACAGGGGGCCGAACTTC.

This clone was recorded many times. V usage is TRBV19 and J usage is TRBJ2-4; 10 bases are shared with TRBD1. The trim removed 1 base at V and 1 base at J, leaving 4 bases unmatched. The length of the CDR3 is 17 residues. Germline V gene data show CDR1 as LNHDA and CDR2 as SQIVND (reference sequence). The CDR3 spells CASSIAGTGAAKNIQYF. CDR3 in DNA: TGTGCCAGTAGTATAGCGGGGACAGGGGCGGCCAAAAACATTCAGTACTTC.

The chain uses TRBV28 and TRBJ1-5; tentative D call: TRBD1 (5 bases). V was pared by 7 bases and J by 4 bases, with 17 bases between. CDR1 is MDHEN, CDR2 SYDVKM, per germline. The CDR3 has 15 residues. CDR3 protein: CASTTNGGRNQPQHF. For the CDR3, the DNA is TGTGCCAGCACGACGAACGGGGGAAGAAATCAGCCCCAGCATTTT.

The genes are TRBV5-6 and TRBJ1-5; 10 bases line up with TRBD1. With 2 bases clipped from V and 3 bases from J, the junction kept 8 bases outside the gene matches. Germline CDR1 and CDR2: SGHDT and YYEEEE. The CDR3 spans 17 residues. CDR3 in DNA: TGTGCCAGCAGCTTTAGAGGGGACAGGGGCCTCAATCAGCCCCAGCATTTT. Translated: CASSFRGDRGLNQPQHF. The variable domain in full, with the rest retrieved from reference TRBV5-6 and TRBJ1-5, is DAGVTQSPTHLIKTRGQQVTLRCSPKSGHDTVSWYQQALGQGPQFIFQYYEEEERQRGNFPDRFSGHQFPNYSSELNVNALLLGDSALYLCASSFRGDRGLNQPQHFGDGTRLSIL.